This TCR beta chain was sequenced in a study of shared T cell receptors in the human thymus. Some clones are missing from TCRdb's copy, which holds only in-frame ones; the method was immunoSEQ multiplex PCR. The table shows roughly 410,000 clones, with 95% occurring only once. The CDR3 runs to 17 residues. V trimming: 1 base; J trimming: 0 bases; junction bases outside the gene matches: 9. Germline V lookup: CDR1 LNHDA, CDR2 SQIVND (reference sequence). Sequencing used thymocytes. The V call is TRBV19, the J call TRBJ2-7; 7 nucleotides match TRBD1. The TCR was taken from a human donor. The CDR3 DNA reads as TGTGCCAGTAGTATAGGGGTCGGGACAGCGAACTCCTACGAGCAGTACTTC. This encodes CASSIGVGTANSYEQYF.